This T cell receptor (beta chain) was observed in a study of vaccination and CD4 T cells after COVID-19. Study overall: Post-COVID specimens were obtained a median 101 days after diagnosis (range 35 to 161). Stimuli were overlapping spike peptide pools of SARS-CoV-2 and three common cold coronaviruses (HCoV-NL63, HCoV-OC43, HCoV-229E).

Study-wide points: SARS-CoV-2-reactive clonotypes rose nonsignificantly, with the median going from around 20 to 38.

This CDR3 comprises 16 residues. Treatment defined: roughly 11-day PBMC culture with coronavirus spike peptide pools or control peptides (ViraFEST assay). The assay that was used to sequence DNA from cultured CD4+ T cells was the Oncomine TCR Beta short-read assay. TCRdb reprocessed the PCR reads with MiXCR, giving one entry per CDR3 protein. The sample holds more than 4,000 distinct CDR3 sequences, about 26% seen once. In its sample, this clonotype is medium-sized (0.01 to 0.1%). Its antigen is unidentified. The TCR comes from a human donor who had recovered from COVID-19. This rearrangement joins TRBV21-1 to TRBJ1-1; no DNA check was done on the table's D call, TRBD1. TRBV21-1 is a pseudogene locus. Sequencing was done on a sample of CD4+ T cells from blood, cultured in vitro. The CDR3 here is CAPTRGGQGGSLGAFF. CDR3 in DNA: TGTGCCCCGACCAGAGGTGGACAGGGGGGATCGTTAGGGGCTTTCTTT.